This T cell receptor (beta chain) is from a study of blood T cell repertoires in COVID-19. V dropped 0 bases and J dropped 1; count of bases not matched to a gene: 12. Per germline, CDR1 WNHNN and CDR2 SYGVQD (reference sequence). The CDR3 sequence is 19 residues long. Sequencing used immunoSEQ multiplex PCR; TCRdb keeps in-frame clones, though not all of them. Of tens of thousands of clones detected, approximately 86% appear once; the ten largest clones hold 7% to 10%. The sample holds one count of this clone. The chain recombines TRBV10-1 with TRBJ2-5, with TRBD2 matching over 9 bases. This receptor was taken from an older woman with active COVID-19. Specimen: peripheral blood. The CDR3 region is CASSESQGGLAGPQETQYF. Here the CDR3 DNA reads TGCGCCAGCAGTGAGTCGCAGGGGGGTCTAGCGGGACCCCAAGAGACCCAGTACTTC.